Reported below is one TCR beta chain. The germline V and J ends were trimmed by 4 bases and 4 bases, with 12 bases remaining between them. Germline lookup yields CDR1 SGHNT and CDR2 YYREEE (reference sequence). The CDR3 runs to 14 residues. The time point denotes: peripheral blood 6 weeks after treatment start. This specimen belongs to a study of PD-L1 blockade in urothelial cancer. Repertoires were generated with immunoSEQ multiplex PCR, while TCRdb's copy carries only in-frame clones and drops some. The sample consists of around 110,000 clones, 85% to 90% of them appearing once. This TCR came from a man aged 55 to 69 with urothelial cancer. Sequenced here: PBMCs, sampled around atezolizumab (anti-PD-L1) treatment. V and J are TRBV5-4 and TRBJ2-1, with D unclear. The CDR3 coding sequence is TGTGCCAGCAGCCTCGAAACTCCGTACAATGAGCAGTTCTTC. Its translation: CASSLETPYNEQFF. The full variable domain, rest sourced from reference TRBV5-4 and TRBJ2-1, is ETGVTQSPTHLIKTRGQQVTLRCSSQSGHNTVSWYQQALGQGPQFIFQYYREEENGRGNFPPRFSGLQFPNYSSELNVNALELDDSALYLCASSLETPYNEQFFGPGTRLTVL.